The 2 T cell receptor beta chains below were found in one sample sequenced in a study of blood T cell repertoires in COVID-19. Clones were sequenced by immunoSEQ multiplex PCR, and TCRdb holds only the in-frame ones, with some missing. The sample holds roughly 60,000 clones; roughly 90% are singletons and the top ten take under 4.5%. What was sequenced was peripheral blood. The receptors derive from a human donor in a cohort sampled during active COVID-19.

Worth noting for this clone: One end of the junction is discordant with germline, which a read error may explain. The chain has TRBV4-3 and TRBJ1-4, with no clear D. The CDR3 length is 16 residues. Looked up from germline, CDR1 is LGHNA and CDR2 is YSLEER. The CDR3 DNA is TGCGCCAGCAGACAAGAGGGCACGATCCTTAATGAAAAACTGTTTTTT. This codes for CASRQEGTILNEKLFF.

The V gene is TRBV30, the J gene TRBJ1-1, with D perhaps matching TRBD1 (5 bases). CDR3 length: 12 residues. The ends were cut back, 1 base at V and 7 bases at J, with 10 bases in the middle. Germline V CDR1 and CDR2: GTSNPN, SVGIG (reference sequence). In DNA, the CDR3 is TGTGCCTGGAGTGCGGACACATATGAAGCTTTCTTT. As protein: CAWSADTYEAFF.